This entry concerns a single T cell receptor (beta chain). This specimen belongs to a study of blood T cell repertoires in COVID-19. Per the authors' pipeline: Reference gene primer amplification gave nucleated cell count estimates. Here immunoSEQ multiplex PCR was the method, and the copy in TCRdb shows in-frame clones only, minus some. V, J and clone size derive from that table, while D and trimming were established from the DNA sequence. Among about 120,000 clones listed, around 86% were seen once. What was sequenced was peripheral blood. This clonotype was obtained from a man older than 75 with acute or convalescent COVID-19.

The CDR3 sequence: CASSLATAPIESGYTF. The CDR3 DNA reads TGTGCCAGCTCACTGGCCACAGCTCCGATTGAAAGTGGCTACACCTTC. This chain uses TRBV18 with TRBJ1-2; D is unresolved. Trimming removed 4 bases at V and 7 bases at J, with 22 bases between. CDR1 KGHSH and CDR2 LQKENI come from the germline V gene. The CDR3 runs to 16 residues.